Presented here are 21 T cell receptor beta chains from one specimen sequenced in a study of blood T cell repertoires in COVID-19. Produced via immunoSEQ multiplex PCR; TCRdb's table is partial and in-frame only. Altogether tens of thousands of clones are present, around 89% being singletons, with the ten largest covering about 14%. The sequenced sample consisted of peripheral blood. The receptors originated from a man between 65 and 79 years old with active or convalescent COVID-19.

This chain links TRBV2 with TRBJ1-3, with 8 bases aligning to TRBD1. Germline V CDR1 and CDR2: SNHLY, FYNNEI. V dropped 6 bases and J dropped 4; count of bases not matched to a gene: 8. CDR3 length: 15 residues. The CDR3 DNA reads TGTGCCAGCAGGGAGACAGGGGCAGCGGGAAACACCATATATTTT. Its translation is CASRETGAAGNTIYF.

This chain links TRBV9 with TRBJ2-3; 9 bases fit TRBD2. The germline gives CDR1 SGDLS, CDR2 YYNGEE. This CDR3 spans 14 amino acids. Losses at the gene ends were 3 bases for V and 6 bases for J; bases not matched to a gene: 5. The CDR3 here is CASSETSGGDTQYF. Here the CDR3 DNA reads TGTGCCAGCAGCGAGACTAGCGGAGGGGATACGCAGTATTTT. The full variable domain, rest sourced from reference TRBV9 and TRBJ2-3, is DSGVTQTPKHLITATGQRVTLRCSPRSGDLSVYWYQQSLDQGLQFLIQYYNGEERAKGNILERFSAQQFPDLHSELNLSSLELGDSALYFCASSETSGGDTQYFGPGTRLTVL.

The genes are TRBV7-3 and TRBJ1-3; TRBD1 agrees at 9 bases. Trimming at V came to 4 bases and at J to 2 bases, leaving 3 bases not matched to a gene. The CDR3 totals 15 residues. Germline loops: CDR1 SGHTA, CDR2 FQGTGA. CDR3 loop: CASSSHRGPGNTIYF. CDR3 nucleotides: TGTGCCAGCAGCTCTCACAGGGGGCCTGGAAACACCATATATTTT.

The count of this clone is one. This chain joins TRBV6-6 and TRBJ1-2; D is undetermined. The CDR3 length is 14 residues. In germline, CDR1 is MNHNY, CDR2 SVGAGI (reference sequence). V lost 7 bases to trimming and J lost 8 bases, with 20 bases between them. The CDR3 sequence is CASNRATSPGGYTF. For the CDR3, the DNA is TGTGCCAGCAACCGGGCCACCAGCCCGGGGGGCTACACCTTC.

The chain is built from TRBV29-1 and TRBJ1-2; 9 positions agree with TRBD1. Germline-derived CDR1 and CDR2 are SQVTM and ANQGSEA. The CDR3 length is 13 residues. After removal of 5 bases from V and 5 bases from J, the junction contained 6 bases not matched to a gene. The CDR3 bases are TGCAGCGTTTATGGACAGGGGACTTATGGCTACACCTTC. This translates into CSVYGQGTYGYTF.

J is TRBJ1-2 and V is TRBV7-3; TRBD1 is a possible D gene (5 bases). The CDR3 is 13 residues long. The germline V gene encodes CDR1 SGHTA and CDR2 FQGTGA. V was pared by 5 bases and J by 5 bases, with 12 bases between. CDR3 protein: CASSPQEGYGYTF. The CDR3 nucleotides are TGTGCCAGCAGCCCACAGGAGGGGTATGGCTACACCTTC.

The chain carries TRBV5-1 and TRBJ2-7, with 10 bases matching TRBD2. After removal of 1 base from V and 2 bases from J, the junction contained 3 bases not matched to a gene. The germline V gene encodes CDR1 SGHRS and CDR2 YFSETQ. This CDR3 is built from 15 residues. This chain's CDR3 is CASSLTSGDTYEQYF. The CDR3 nucleotides read TGCGCCAGCAGCTTGACTAGCGGGGATACCTACGAGCAGTACTTC.

This chain uses TRBV7-9 with TRBJ1-6; no clear D. The CDR3 extends over 17 amino acids. Germline V gene data show CDR1 as SEHNR and CDR2 as FQNEAQ (reference sequence). With 5 bases removed from V and 4 bases from J, the gap between germline ends came to 18 bases. The CDR3 sequence is CASSQTPRGSYNSPLHF. For the CDR3, the DNA is TGTGCCAGCAGCCAGACTCCTCGGGGATCGTATAATTCACCCCTCCACTTT.

In its sample, this clone was seen once. The chain carries TRBV11-2 and TRBJ1-2; D is unresolved. The CDR3 spans 12 residues. Trimming left V 2 bases short and J 5 bases short, with 6 bases between. Per germline, CDR1 SGHAT and CDR2 FQNNGV. The CDR3 region is CASSLNNYGYTF. The CDR3 DNA follows: TGTGCCAGCAGCTTAAATAATTATGGCTACACCTTC.

This chain uses TRBV7-2 with TRBJ1-2; no definite D call. V was shortened by 0 bases and J by 8 bases, with 10 bases between the two germline ends. Germline CDR1 reads SGHTA; CDR2 reads FQGNSA. This CDR3 region has 13 residues. The CDR3 DNA reads TGTGCCAGCAGCTTAGCCGGTCTCCGAGGCTACACCTTC. This gives the protein CASSLAGLRGYTF.

This clone was seen just once. The chain is built from TRBV9 and TRBJ2-5; 8 positions match TRBD2. Germline V gene data show CDR1 as SGDLS and CDR2 as YYNGEE. This CDR3 has 15 residues. V was pared by 0 bases and J by 3 bases, with 4 bases of the junction left unmatched. Written as DNA, the CDR3 is TGTGCCAGCAGCGTAGCGGGAGGGGGAAAAGAGACCCAGTACTTC. As protein: CASSVAGGGKETQYF.

There are a few counts of this clone. This chain connects TRBV28 to TRBJ2-7; D perhaps matches TRBD2 (5 bases). The V end lost 2 bases, the J end lost 3 bases, and 20 bases lay between the germline ends. CDR3 size: 17 residues. The V gene's germline CDR1 is MDHEN and CDR2 SYDVKM. The CDR3 DNA sequence: TGTGCCAGCAGTTTAGAAGAGTGGACTCGGGGAAACTACGAGCAGTACTTC. The encoded protein is CASSLEEWTRGNYEQYF.

In nucleotides, the CDR3 is TGTGCCAGCAGTCCCCAGGGCTCTGGGGCCAACGTCCTGACTTTC. Amino acid sequence: CASSPQGSGANVLTF. The chain combines TRBV6-5 with TRBJ2-6; TRBD1 might be the D (5 bases). Trimming removed 5 bases at V and 0 bases at J, with 8 bases between. This CDR3 has 15 residues. The germline V gene encodes CDR1 MNHEY and CDR2 SVGAGI.

This chain uses TRBV6-1 with TRBJ1-1; 8 nucleotides agree with TRBD1. Trimming took 2 bases from V and 5 from J; bases not matched to a gene: 4. The CDR3 has 14 residues. Germline loops: CDR1 MNHNS, CDR2 SASEGT. The CDR3 here is CASSEPGGGTEAFF. The CDR3 DNA reads as TGTGCCAGCAGTGAACCAGGGGGCGGAACTGAAGCTTTCTTT.

V is TRBV6-5 and J is TRBJ2-7; D is possibly TRBD1 (5 bases). V shed 1 base and J shed 7 bases, with 14 bases lying between them. The CDR3 spans 14 residues. Germline lookup yields CDR1 MNHEY and CDR2 SVGAGI. CDR3 in DNA: TGTGCCAGCAGTTACTGGAGACAGCCGAGAGAGCAGTACTTC. Translated, it gives CASSYWRQPREQYF.

V usage is TRBV19 and J usage is TRBJ2-7, with D possibly matching TRBD2 (6 bases). From germline, CDR1 is LNHDA and CDR2 SQIVND (reference sequence). Trimming cost V 3 bases and J 1 base, with 16 bases left between them. CDR3 size: 16 residues. In DNA form, the CDR3 reads TGTGCCAGTAGTATGGCAGGAAATAGCGGTTCCTACGAGCAGTACTTC. This translates into CASSMAGNSGSYEQYF. The full variable domain, its missing parts supplied by reference TRBV19 and TRBJ2-7, is DGGITQSPKYLFRKEGQNVTLSCEQNLNHDAMYWYRQDPGQGLRLIYYSQIVNDFQKGDIAEGYSVSREKKESFPLTVTSAQKNPTAFYLCASSMAGNSGSYEQYFGPGTRLTVT.

V and J are TRBV10-3 and TRBJ2-3; the D gene is possibly TRBD2 (6 bases). The CDR3 sequence is 16 residues long. Germline V gives CDR1 ENHRY, CDR2 SYGVKD. With 7 bases removed from V and 1 base from J, the gap between germline ends came to 18 bases. CDR3 nucleotide sequence: TGTGCCATCAAGGGTACTCTAGCGTCCCGCACAGATACGCAGTATTTT. It specifies CAIKGTLASRTDTQYF.

This clone was seen a single time. The J gene is TRBJ2-1, the V gene TRBV10-3, with 12 bases that match TRBD2. The germline V gene encodes CDR1 ENHRY and CDR2 SYGVKD. The CDR3 is 15 amino acids. V shed 6 bases, J shed 8 bases, and the junction held 8 bases outside the gene matches. The CDR3 DNA is TGTGCCATCAGAACTAGCGGGAGGTGGGTCTATGAGCAGTTCTTC. Protein product: CAIRTSGRWVYEQFF.

The chain is built from TRBV12-3 or TRBV12-4 and TRBJ2-1; D remains ambiguous. The V end lost 1 base, the J end lost 6 bases, and 7 bases lay between the germline ends. This CDR3 spans 13 amino acids. As DNA, the CDR3 is TGTGCCAGCAGTTTAGGTACTTTCAATGAGCAGTTCTTC. This translates into CASSLGTFNEQFF.

The chain couples TRBV5-4 to TRBJ2-2, with TRBD2 matching over 14 bases. Germline CDR1 reads SGHNT; CDR2 reads YYREEE (reference sequence). Unmatched junction bases numbered 12, after V lost 5 bases and J lost 6 bases. The CDR3 is made up of 18 amino acids. CDR3 nucleotide sequence: TGTGCCAGCAGTGAAGCTCCGGGACTAGCGGGAGAGGCCGGGGAGCTGTTTTTT. This codes for CASSEAPGLAGEAGELFF.

The V and J genes are TRBV19 and TRBJ2-1; 9 bases agree with TRBD1. The CDR3 length is 14 residues. Trimming took 7 bases from V and 3 from J; bases not matched to a gene: 4. Germline lookup yields CDR1 LNHDA and CDR2 SQIVND (reference sequence). DNA of the CDR3: TGTGCCAGTACTCCGACAGGGGGCTACAATGAGCAGTTCTTC. It encodes CASTPTGGYNEQFF.